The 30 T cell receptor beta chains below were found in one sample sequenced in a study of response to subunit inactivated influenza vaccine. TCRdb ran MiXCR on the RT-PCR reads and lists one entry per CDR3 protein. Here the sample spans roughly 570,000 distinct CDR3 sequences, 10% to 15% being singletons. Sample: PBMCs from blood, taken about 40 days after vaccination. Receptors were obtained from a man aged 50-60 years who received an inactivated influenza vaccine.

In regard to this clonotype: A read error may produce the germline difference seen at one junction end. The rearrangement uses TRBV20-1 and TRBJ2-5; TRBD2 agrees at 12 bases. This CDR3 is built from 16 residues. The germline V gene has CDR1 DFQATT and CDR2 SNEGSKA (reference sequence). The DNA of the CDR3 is TGCTGTGCTAGGAAGCTAGCGGGGGGGTACCAAGAGACCCAGTACTTC. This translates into CCARKLAGGYQETQYF.

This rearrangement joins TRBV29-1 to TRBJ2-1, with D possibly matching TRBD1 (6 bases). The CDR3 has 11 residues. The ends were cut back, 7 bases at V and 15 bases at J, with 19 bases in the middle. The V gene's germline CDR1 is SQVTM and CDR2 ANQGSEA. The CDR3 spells CSGAASGHPFF. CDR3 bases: TGCAGCGGCGCAGCCTCGGGACACCCGTTCTTC.

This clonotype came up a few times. The DNA for the CDR3 is TGTGCCAGCGAATACGGGGCAACTAATGAAAAACTGTTTTTT. This gives the protein CASEYGATNEKLFF. The rearrangement links TRBV5-6 to TRBJ1-4; D not certain. The CDR3 runs 14 residues. Trimming pared 7 bases from V and 0 bases from J, leaving 10 bases between. CDR1 is SGHDT and CDR2 is YYEEEE in the germline V gene.

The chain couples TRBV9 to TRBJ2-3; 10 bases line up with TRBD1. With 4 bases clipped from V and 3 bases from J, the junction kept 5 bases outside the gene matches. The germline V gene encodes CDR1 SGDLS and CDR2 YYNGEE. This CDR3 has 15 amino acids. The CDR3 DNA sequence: TGTGCCAGCAGCCCGGGACAGGGGAGGACAGATACGCAGTATTTT. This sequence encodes CASSPGQGRTDTQYF.

CDR3 amino acids: CASSPLAGGPYEQFF. The DNA for the CDR3 is TGTGCCAGCAGTCCCCTAGCGGGGGGCCCTTATGAGCAGTTCTTC. The rearrangement joins TRBV12-3 or TRBV12-4 to TRBJ2-1, with 11 bases aligning to TRBD2. V was clipped by 5 bases and J by 8 bases; unmatched bases: 8. CDR3 size: 15 residues.

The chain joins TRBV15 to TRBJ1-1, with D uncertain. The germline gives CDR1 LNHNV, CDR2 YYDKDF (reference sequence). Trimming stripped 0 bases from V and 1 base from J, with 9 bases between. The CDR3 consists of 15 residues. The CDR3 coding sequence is TGTGCCACCAGCAGAGATCCTCTAACGAACACTGAAGCTTTCTTT. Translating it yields CATSRDPLTNTEAFF.

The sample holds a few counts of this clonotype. The CDR3 DNA is TGTGCCAGCAGCTTTCCAGCGGGAGGGCTGGCCAAAAACATTCAGTACTTC. This codes for CASSFPAGGLAKNIQYF. This sequence joins TRBV5-8 and TRBJ2-4, with TRBD2 matching over 10 bases. The junction had 6 bases not matched to a gene; V was cut back by 2 bases and J by 1 base. Germline CDR1 reads SGHTS; CDR2 reads YDEGEE. The CDR3 covers 17 residues.

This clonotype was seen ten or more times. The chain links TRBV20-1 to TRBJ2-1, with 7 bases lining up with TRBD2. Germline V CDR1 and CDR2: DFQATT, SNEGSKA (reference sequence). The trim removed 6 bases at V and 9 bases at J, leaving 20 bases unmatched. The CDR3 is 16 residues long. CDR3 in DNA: TGCAGTGCAACGAAGGGTCCTAGCGGCCGTGGGAGTGAGCAGTTCTTC. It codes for CSATKGPSGRGSEQFF.

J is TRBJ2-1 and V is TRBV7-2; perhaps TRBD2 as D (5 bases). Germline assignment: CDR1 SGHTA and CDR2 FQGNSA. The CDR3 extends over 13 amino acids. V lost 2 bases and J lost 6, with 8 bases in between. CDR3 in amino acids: CASSLLAINEQFF. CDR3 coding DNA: TGTGCCAGCAGCTTACTAGCAATCAATGAGCAGTTCTTC.

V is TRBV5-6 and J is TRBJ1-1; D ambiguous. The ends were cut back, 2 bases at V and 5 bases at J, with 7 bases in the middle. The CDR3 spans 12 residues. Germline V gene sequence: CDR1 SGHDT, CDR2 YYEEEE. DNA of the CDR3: TGTGCCAGCAGCTTATTAGTGACTGAAGCTTTCTTT. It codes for CASSLLVTEAFF.

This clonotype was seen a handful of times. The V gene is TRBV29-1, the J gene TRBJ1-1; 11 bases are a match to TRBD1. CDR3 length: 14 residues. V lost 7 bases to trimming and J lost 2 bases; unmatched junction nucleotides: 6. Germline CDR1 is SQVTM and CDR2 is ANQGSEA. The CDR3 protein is CSAGQGAVNTEAFF. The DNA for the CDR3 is TGCAGCGCAGGACAGGGGGCAGTAAACACTGAAGCTTTCTTT.

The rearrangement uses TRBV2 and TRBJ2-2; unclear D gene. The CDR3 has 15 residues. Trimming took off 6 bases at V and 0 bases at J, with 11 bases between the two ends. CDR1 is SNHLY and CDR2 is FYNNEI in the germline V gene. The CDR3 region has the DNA TGTGCCAGCAGCCCAACGTATGCGAACACCGGGGAGCTGTTTTTT. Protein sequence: CASSPTYANTGELFF. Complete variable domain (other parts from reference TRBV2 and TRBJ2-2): EPEVTQTPSHQVTQMGQEVILRCVPISNHLYFYWYRQILGQKVEFLVSFYNNEISEKSEIFDDQFSVERPDGSNFTLKIRSTKLEDSAMYFCASSPTYANTGELFFGEGSRLTVL.

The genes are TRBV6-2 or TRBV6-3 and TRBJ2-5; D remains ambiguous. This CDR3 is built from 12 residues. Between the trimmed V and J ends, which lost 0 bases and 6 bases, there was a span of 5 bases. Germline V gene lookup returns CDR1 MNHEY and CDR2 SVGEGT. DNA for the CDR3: TGTGCCAGCAGTTACTCGATGAAGACCCAGTACTTC. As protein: CASSYSMKTQYF.

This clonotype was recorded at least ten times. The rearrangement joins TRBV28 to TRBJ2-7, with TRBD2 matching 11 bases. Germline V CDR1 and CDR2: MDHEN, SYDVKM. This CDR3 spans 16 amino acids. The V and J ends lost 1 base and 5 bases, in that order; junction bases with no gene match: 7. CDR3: CASSLLAGGFMDEQYF. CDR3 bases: TGTGCCAGCAGTTTATTAGCGGGAGGGTTCATGGACGAGCAGTACTTC.

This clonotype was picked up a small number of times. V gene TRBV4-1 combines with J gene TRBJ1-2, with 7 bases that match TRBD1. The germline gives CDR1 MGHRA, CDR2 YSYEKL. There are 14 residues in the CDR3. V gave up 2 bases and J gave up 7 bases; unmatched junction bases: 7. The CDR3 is CASSQFDRASGYTF. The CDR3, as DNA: TGCGCCAGCAGCCAATTCGACAGGGCGAGTGGCTACACCTTC.

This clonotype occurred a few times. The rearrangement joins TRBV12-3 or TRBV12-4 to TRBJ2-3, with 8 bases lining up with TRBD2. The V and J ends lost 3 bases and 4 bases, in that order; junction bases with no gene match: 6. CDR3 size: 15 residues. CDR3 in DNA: TGTGCCAGCAGTTTCGGGGGGGGTATGGCAGATACGCAGTATTTT. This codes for CASSFGGGMADTQYF.

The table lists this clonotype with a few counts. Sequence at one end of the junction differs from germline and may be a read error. DNA of the CDR3: TGTGCCAGCTCCCCACGGCCGGGGGAGACTAGCACAGATACGCAGTATTTT. Protein product: CASSPRPGETSTDTQYF. The chain combines TRBV18 with TRBJ2-3, with a possible D match to TRBD2 (6 bases). Germline V gene sequence: CDR1 KGHSH, CDR2 LQKENI. This CDR3 has 17 residues.

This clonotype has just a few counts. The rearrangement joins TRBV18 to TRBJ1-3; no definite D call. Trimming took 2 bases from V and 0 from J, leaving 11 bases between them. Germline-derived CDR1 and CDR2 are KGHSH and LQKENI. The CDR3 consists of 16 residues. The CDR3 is CASSPSQANSGNTIYF. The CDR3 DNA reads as TGTGCCAGCTCACCAAGCCAGGCGAACTCTGGAAACACCATATATTTT.

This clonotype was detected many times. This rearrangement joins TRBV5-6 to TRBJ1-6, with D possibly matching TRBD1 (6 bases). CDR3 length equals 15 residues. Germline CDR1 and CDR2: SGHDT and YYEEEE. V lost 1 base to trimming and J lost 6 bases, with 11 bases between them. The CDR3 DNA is TGTGCCAGCAGCTTGTACAGGGACCGTAATTCACCCCTCCACTTT. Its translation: CASSLYRDRNSPLHF.

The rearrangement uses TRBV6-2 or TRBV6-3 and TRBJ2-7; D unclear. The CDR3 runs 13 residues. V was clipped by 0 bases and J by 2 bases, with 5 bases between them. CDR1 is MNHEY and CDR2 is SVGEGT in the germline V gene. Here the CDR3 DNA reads TGTGCCAGCAGTTACTCCCTTCCCTACGAGCAGTACTTC. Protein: CASSYSLPYEQYF.

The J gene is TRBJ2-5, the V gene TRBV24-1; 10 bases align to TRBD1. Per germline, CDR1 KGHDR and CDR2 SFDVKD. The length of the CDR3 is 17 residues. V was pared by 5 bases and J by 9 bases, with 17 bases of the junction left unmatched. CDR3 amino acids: CATSAPPGQGFEGAQYF. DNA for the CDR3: TGTGCCACCAGTGCCCCTCCGGGACAGGGGTTCGAAGGGGCCCAGTACTTC.

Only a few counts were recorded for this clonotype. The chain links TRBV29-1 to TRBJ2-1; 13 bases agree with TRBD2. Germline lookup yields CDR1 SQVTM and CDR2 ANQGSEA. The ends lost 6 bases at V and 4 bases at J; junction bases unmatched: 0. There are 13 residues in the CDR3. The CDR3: CSVLAGGYNEQFF. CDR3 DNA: TGCAGCGTACTAGCGGGAGGGTACAATGAGCAGTTCTTC.

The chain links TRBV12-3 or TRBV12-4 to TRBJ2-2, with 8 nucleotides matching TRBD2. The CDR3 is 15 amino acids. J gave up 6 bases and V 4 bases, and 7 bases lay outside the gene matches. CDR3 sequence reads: CASSSRGASPGELFF. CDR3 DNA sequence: TGTGCCAGCAGTTCGCGGGGGGCCAGCCCCGGGGAGCTGTTTTTT.

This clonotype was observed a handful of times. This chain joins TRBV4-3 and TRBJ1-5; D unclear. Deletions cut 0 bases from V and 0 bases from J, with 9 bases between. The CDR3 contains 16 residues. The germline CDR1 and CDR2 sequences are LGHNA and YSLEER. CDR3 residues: CASSQDHGYSNQPQHF. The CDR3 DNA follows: TGCGCCAGCAGCCAAGACCATGGGTATAGCAATCAGCCCCAGCATTTT.

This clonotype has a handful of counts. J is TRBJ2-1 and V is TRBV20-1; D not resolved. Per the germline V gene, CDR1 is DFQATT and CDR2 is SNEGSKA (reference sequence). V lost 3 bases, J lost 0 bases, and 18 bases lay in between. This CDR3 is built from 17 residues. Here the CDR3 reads CSARADGFPSSYNEQFF. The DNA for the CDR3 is TGCAGTGCTAGGGCCGACGGCTTTCCGAGCTCCTACAATGAGCAGTTCTTC.

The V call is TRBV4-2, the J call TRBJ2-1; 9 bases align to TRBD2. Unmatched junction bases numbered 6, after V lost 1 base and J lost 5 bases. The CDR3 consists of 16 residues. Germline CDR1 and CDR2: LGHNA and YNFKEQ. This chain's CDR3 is CASSQGRRTSDNEQFF. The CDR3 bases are TGTGCCAGCAGCCAAGGGCGCAGGACTAGCGACAATGAGCAGTTCTTC.

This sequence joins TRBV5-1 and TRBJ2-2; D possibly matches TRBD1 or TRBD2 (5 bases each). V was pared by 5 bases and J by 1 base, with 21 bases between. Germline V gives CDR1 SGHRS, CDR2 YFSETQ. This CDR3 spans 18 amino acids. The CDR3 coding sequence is TGCGCCAGCAGACCGACCAGGGAGTCCCGTGGGAACACCGGGGAGCTGTTTTTT. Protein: CASRPTRESRGNTGELFF.

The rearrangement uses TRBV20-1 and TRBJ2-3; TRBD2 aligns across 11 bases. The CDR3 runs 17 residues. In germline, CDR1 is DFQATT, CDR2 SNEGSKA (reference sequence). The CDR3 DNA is TGCAGCTCTAGACCAGTCGGGACTAGCGGTAGCACAGATACGCAGTATTTT. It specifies CSSRPVGTSGSTDTQYF.

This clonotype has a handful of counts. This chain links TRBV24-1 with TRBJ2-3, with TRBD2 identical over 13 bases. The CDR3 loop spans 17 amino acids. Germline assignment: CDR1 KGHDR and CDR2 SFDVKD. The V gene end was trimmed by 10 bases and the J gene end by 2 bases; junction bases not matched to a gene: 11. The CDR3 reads CATGAGLAGTATDTQYF. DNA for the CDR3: TGTGCCACGGGGGCGGGACTAGCGGGGACCGCCACAGATACGCAGTATTTT.

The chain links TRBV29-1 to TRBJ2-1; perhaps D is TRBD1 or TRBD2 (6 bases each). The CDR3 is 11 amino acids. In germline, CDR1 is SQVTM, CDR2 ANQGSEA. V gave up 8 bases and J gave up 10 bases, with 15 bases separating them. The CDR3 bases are TGCAGCACCCCCAGGGGAGGCGAGCAGTTCTTC. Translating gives CSTPRGGEQFF.